This T cell receptor (beta chain) was profiled in a study of shared clonotypes between healthy human individuals. The study's findings and limits: Sharing across a handful of donors was seen in roughly 5.2% of naive CD4 clonotypes.

The naive CD8 fraction comprised CD45RO-negative cells positively selected for CCR7 and excluded terminally differentiated effector memory CD45RA+ cells. A few counts support this clone. What it recognizes is unknown. The assay used deep level. Method: immunoSEQ multiplex PCR; TCRdb's copy keeps in-frame clones and lacks some. The repertoire has about 2 million clones, roughly 95% of them found once; the top ten carry about 1.1%. The V end was cut by 3 bases, the J end by 0 bases, with 6 bases between. This CDR3 is built from 13 residues. Germline V gene lookup returns CDR1 MNHNS and CDR2 SASEGT. The chain uses TRBV6-1 and TRBJ2-7, with D possibly TRBD1 on 5 matching bases. The clonotype comes from a man aged 18 to 29 in good health. The sample consisted of naive CD8+ T cells sorted from blood. The CDR3 is CASSDRDSYEQYF. CDR3 in DNA: TGTGCCAGCAGTGACAGGGACTCCTACGAGCAGTACTTC.